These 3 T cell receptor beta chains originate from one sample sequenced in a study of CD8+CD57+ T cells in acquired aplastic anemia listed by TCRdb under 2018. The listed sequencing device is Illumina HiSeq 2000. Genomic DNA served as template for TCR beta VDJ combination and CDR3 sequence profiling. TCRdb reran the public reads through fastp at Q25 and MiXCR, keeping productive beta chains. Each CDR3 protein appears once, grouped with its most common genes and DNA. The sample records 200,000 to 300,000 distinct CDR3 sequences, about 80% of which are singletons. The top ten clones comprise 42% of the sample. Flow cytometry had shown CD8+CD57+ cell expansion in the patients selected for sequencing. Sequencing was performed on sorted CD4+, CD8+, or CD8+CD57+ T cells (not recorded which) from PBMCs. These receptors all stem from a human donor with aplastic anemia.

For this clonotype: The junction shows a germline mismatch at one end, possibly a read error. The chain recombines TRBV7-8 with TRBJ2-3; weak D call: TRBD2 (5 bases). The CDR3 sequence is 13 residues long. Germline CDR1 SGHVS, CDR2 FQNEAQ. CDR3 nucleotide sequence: TGTGCCAGCAGCTTAGCGGGAGCAGACGATACGCAGTTT. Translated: CASSLAGADDTQF.

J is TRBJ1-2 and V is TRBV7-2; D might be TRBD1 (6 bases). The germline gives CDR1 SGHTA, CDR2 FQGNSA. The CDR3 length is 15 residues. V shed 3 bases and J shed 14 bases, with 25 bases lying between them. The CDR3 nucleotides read TGTGCCAGCAGCTTGGATAGCGGGGGCGGAGATACGCAGACCTTC. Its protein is CASSLDSGGGDTQTF.

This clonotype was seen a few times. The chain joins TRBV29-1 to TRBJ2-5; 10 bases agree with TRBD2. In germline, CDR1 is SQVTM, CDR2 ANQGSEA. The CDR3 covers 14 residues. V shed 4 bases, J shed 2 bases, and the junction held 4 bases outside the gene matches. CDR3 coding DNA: TGCAGCGTTGTTATAGCGGGAGGACAAGAGACCCAGTACTTC. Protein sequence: CSVVIAGGQETQYF.